Included here is one TCR beta chain sequence, with context. Its antigen is still unknown. No base-level quality is on record; no much larger clone is a single base apart. The CDR3, from cysteine to phenylalanine, totals 14 residues. Only the CDR3 region is kept as DNA, spanning 42 bases read in frame from base 1. Based on the germline V gene (reference sequence), the CDR1 and CDR2 sequences are DFQATT and SNEGSKA. V is pruned by 5 bases and J by 5 bases, leaving 10 bases of the junction without a gene match. Libraries of naive CD8 T cells were built from anywhere between about 18,000 and 1,000,000 sorted cells, with 10%, 30% or 50% of the purified RNA used. Naive CD8 T cells were FACS-sorted as CD8+CD4-CCR7+CD45RA+ on a BD FACSAria II into RLT Plus buffer. Detection sensitivity was tested by spiking Jurkat RNA equal to approximately 9 TCR copies' worth into samples containing roughly 17,000-1,000,000 naive CD8 T cells. Enrichment of CD8 T cells was done with RosetteSep CD8+ T Cell Enrichment Cocktail plus Ficoll-Paque, and ACK red cell lysis came afterward.

Receptors were amplified or captured by PCR. The data were produced on a NextSeq 500. Preparation of bulk TCR libraries followed a previously described approach, with the TCR primers listed in Table S5. The Qiagen AllPrep DNA/RNA kit was used to purify total RNA. Before analysis, reads from multiple sequencing runs of one library were combined. In the authors' own workflow: Only reads with exact TCR constant sequence were kept, trimmed to 150 nt, and grouped by their 12-nt molecular barcodes. Reads within each barcode group were sub-clustered using a 15% Levenshtein threshold, and quality-weighted consensus sequences were constructed for each RNA molecule. Non-functional sequences were filtered out, along with any lower-count sequence sitting one edit away from another sequence. On the basis of fitting two negative binomial distributions, barcode sub-clusters with fewer than 20% of the maximum read count were discarded. Starting from the raw public reads, TCRdb applied fastp trimming at Q25, assembled clones with MiXCR and retained in-frame beta chains. Entries that share a CDR3 protein sequence are merged under the most common genes and DNA. TCRdb, not the original authors, processed these V and J calls. Present in this sample are 300,000 to 400,000 distinct CDR3 sequences, 24% of which were seen just once. The ten biggest clones cover roughly 0.7% of the sample.

This entry comes from a study of molecular identifiers for immune sequencing clone quantification (dated by TCRdb to the late 2010s). A note on the overall study: In a replicate experiment, RNA from about 20,000 or 100,000 naive CD8 T cells was split into five aliquots, four of which were sequenced. The study was a methods study using CD8 T cells to benchmark molecular-identifier clustering-based TCR repertoire sequencing (MIDCIRS) and TCR RNA copy counting.

Here is what the overall study found, with its caveats: Modeling indicated approximately 3.1 TCR RNA copies recovered per cell, compared with about 9.7 by digital PCR, which implies a capture efficiency of about 27%. Without barcode sub-clustering, chimeric consensus sequences inflated TCR diversity; chimeras reached as high as 47%. Highly expanded clone sizes could be underestimated because identical TCR molecules may share a barcode. In CMV-specific effector cells, clones with more than 20 RNA copies accounted for over 97% of molecules, whereas in naive cells such clones accounted for under 1%. A single cell's worth of spiked-in Jurkat TCR RNA was reported detectable even among 750,000 to 1,000,000 naive CD8 T cells. Naive libraries contained spiked-in Jurkat TCR RNA (approximately nine copies' worth), which is not part of the donor repertoire.

The chain employs TRBV20-1 and TRBJ2-5, with 8 bases aligning to TRBD1. Sequencing was performed on naive CD8+ T cells from blood, with Jurkat cell RNA spiked in. Taken with the paper, the label for cell subset or site translates to: FACS-sorted CD8+CD4-CCR7+CD45RA+ naive T cells. The clonotype was recovered from a human donor in good health. Some libraries in this study had Jurkat cell RNA spiked in. The CDR3 protein is CSAGDRRVSETQYF. The sequenced DNA is TGCAGTGCTGGGGACAGGCGCGTTTCGGAGACCCAGTACTTC.